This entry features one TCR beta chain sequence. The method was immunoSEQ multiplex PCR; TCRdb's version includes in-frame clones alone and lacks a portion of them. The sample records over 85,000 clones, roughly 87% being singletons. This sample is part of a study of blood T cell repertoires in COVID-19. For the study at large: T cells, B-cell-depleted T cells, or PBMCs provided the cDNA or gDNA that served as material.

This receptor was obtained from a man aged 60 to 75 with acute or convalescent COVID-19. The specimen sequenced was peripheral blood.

The CDR3 is CASSQGAGLAGGETQYF. The CDR3 DNA is TGTGCCAGCAGCCAAGGAGCGGGACTAGCGGGTGGGGAGACCCAGTACTTC. This chain links TRBV3-1 (or the pseudogene TRBV3-2) with TRBJ2-5, with 12 bases that match TRBD2. The germline V gene has CDR1 LGHDT and CDR2 YNNKEL (reference sequence). V shed 1 base and J 5 bases; nucleotides not matched to a gene: 8. CDR3 length: 17 amino acids.